The clone carrying this TCR beta chain was found many times. Its matching antigen is unknown. This sample was taken from a study of blood T cells in healthy people across ages. General study findings and limits: Donors of long life had a larger count of naive CD4+ cells and greater diversity than aged donors.

In germline, CDR1 is SGHTA, CDR2 FQGNSA. The CDR3 is 20 amino acids. V was clipped by 6 bases and J by 0 bases; unmatched bases: 16. A second PCR of 7 to 11 cycles used a sample-barcoded 5' primer and a J-beta primer mix. Each CDR3 protein gets one entry after TCRdb re-called the 5' RACE reads with MiXCR. The sample has around 750,000 distinct CDR3 sequences, roughly 53% seen once; the top ten hold roughly 37%. The sequenced sample was blood. The receptor was derived from an older man in good health. This chain joins TRBV7-2 and TRBJ2-7, with 14 nucleotides matching TRBD2. The CDR3 reads CASRQRTGTSGSRDSYEQYF. Here the CDR3 DNA reads TGTGCCAGCAGACAACGGACCGGGACTAGCGGGAGTCGGGACTCCTACGAGCAGTACTTC.